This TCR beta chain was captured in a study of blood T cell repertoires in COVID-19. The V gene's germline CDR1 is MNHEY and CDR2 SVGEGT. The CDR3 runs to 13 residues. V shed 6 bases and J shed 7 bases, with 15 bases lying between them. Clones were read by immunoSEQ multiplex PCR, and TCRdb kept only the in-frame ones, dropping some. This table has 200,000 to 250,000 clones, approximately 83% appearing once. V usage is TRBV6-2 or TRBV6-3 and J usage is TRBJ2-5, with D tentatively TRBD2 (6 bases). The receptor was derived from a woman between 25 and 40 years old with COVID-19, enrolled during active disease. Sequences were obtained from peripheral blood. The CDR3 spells CASSSGGAGTQYF. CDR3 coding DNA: TGTGCCAGCAGCTCCGGGGGAGCGGGGACCCAGTACTTC.